The present entry profiles one T cell receptor beta chain with its context. Its matching antigen is unknown. The assay was carried out at the deep level. The method was immunoSEQ multiplex PCR; TCRdb's version includes in-frame clones alone and lacks a portion of them. The data show 980,000 or so clones, 70% to 85% seen once. Germline lookup yields CDR1 SEHNR and CDR2 FQNEAQ (reference sequence). This CDR3 is built from 18 residues. Losses at the gene ends were 7 bases for V and 0 bases for J; bases not matched to a gene: 15. The source of the sample is a study of shared clonotypes between healthy human individuals. Study background: Contributing individuals were a couple of females and a few males aged 18 to 49. Per donor, CD8 memory used one plate, CD8 naive used two, CD4 memory used three and CD4 naive used three.

Study conclusions and caveats: Limitation of the genetic and exposure-history diversity represented came from the few donors.

The sequenced sample was memory CD4+ T cells sorted from blood. The subset here: CD45RA-negative fraction. The chain links TRBV7-9 to TRBJ1-1, with 9 bases identical to TRBD1. This TCR was sampled from a man between 18 and 29 years old in good health. Here the CDR3 reads CASIRQGVGSHLNTEAFF. The CDR3 DNA reads as TGTGCCAGCATTAGACAGGGGGTAGGCTCTCATCTGAACACTGAAGCTTTCTTT.